This T cell receptor (beta chain) was profiled in a study of shared clonotypes between healthy human individuals. This CDR3 contains 16 residues. J was trimmed by 7 bases and V by 0 bases; bases with no gene match: 7. Germline V CDR1 and CDR2: SGHNT, YENEEA. Every donor was a Caucasian adult from Nashville, Tennessee. Libraries were prepared by immunoSEQ multiplex PCR; TCRdb keeps only in-frame clonotypes and omits some of them. The repertoire has about 990,000 clones, about 84% of them found once; the top ten carry roughly 0.55%. Sequencing was performed on memory CD4+ T cells from PBMCs. The subset here: CD45RA-negative fraction. The receptor was isolated from a man younger than 35 in good health. Some clones in this sample may be carry-over from other donors' samples. V and J are TRBV11-3 and TRBJ2-1, with 9 bases identical to TRBD2. The CDR3, as DNA: TGTGCCAGCAGCTTAGATTTGGCGGGAGGGCGGAATGAGCAGTTCTTC. It codes for CASSLDLAGGRNEQFF.